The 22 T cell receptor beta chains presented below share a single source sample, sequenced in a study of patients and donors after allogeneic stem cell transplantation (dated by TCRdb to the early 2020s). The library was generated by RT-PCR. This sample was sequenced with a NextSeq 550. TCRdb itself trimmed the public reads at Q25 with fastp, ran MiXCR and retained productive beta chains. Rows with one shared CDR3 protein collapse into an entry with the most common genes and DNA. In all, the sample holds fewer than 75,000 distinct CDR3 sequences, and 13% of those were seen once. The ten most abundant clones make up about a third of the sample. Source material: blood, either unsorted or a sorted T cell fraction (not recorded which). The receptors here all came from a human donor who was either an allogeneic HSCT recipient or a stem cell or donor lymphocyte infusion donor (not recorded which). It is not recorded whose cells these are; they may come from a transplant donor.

The CDR3, as DNA: TGTGCCAGCAGTTACTACGGGTATTCGTCCTACGAGCAGTACTTC. Translated, it gives CASSYYGYSSYEQYF. V is TRBV6-6 and J is TRBJ2-7; D call uncertain. The CDR3 is 15 amino acids. Between the trimmed V and J ends, which lost 1 base and 1 base, there was a span of 11 bases. Germline lookup yields CDR1 MNHNY and CDR2 SVGAGI (reference sequence).

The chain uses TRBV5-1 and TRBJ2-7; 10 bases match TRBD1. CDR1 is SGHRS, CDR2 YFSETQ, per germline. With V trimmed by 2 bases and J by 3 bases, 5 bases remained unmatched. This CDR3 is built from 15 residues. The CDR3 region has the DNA TGCGCCAGCAGCTTAATCGGGACAGGGGACTACGAGCAGTACTTC. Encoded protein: CASSLIGTGDYEQYF.

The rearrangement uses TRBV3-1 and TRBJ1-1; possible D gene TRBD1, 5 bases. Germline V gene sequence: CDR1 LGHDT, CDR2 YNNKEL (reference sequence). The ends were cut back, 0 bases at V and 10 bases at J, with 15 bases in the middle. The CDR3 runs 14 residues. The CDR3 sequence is CASSQEETADGAFF. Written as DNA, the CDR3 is TGTGCCAGCAGCCAAGAGGAGACAGCAGATGGAGCTTTCTTT.

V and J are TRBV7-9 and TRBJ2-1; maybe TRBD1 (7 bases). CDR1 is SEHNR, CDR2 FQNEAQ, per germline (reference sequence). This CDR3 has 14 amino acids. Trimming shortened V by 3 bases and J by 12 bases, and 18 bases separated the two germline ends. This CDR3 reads CASSFKRNRGGQFF. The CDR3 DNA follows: TGTGCCAGCAGCTTTAAGAGAAACAGGGGAGGGCAGTTCTTC.

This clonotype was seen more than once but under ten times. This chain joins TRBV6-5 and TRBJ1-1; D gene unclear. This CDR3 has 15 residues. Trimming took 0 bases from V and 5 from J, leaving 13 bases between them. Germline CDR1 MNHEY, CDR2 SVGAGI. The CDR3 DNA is TGTGCCAGCAGTTACTCGGACGCCGGGAGGACTGAAGCTTTCTTT. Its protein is CASSYSDAGRTEAFF.

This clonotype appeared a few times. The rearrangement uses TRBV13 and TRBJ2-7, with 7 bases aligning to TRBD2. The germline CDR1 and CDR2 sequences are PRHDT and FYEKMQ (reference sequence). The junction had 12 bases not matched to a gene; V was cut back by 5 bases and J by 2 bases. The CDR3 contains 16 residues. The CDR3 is CASSKEQGGVPYEQYF. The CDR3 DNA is TGTGCCAGCAGCAAAGAGCAGGGAGGGGTTCCCTACGAGCAGTACTTC.

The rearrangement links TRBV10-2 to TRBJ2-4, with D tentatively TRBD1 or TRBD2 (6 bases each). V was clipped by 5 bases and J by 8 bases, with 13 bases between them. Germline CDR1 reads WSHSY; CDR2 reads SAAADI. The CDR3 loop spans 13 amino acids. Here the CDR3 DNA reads TGCGCCAGCAGTTCGACAGGAGGGGACATTCAGTACTTC. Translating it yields CASSSTGGDIQYF.

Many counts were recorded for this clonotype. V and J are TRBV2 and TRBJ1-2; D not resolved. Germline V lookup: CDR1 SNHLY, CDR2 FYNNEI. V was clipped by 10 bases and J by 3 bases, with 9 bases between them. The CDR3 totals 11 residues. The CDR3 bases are TGTGCCATCCAGGTCCACTATGGCTACACCTTC. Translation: CAIQVHYGYTF.

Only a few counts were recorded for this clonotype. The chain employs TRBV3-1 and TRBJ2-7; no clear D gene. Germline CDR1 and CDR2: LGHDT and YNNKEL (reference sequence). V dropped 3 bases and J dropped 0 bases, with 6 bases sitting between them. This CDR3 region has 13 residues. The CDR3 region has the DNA TGTGCCAGCAGCCATGCACTCTCCTACGAGCAGTACTTC. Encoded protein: CASSHALSYEQYF.

CDR3 region: CASSLRSSGTDYFANTGELFF. The CDR3 nucleotides read TGCGCCAGCAGCTTACGTTCCTCCGGGACAGATTATTTCGCGAACACCGGGGAGCTGTTTTTT. The rearrangement links TRBV5-1 to TRBJ2-2, with 7 bases aligning to TRBD1. Germline CDR1 and CDR2: SGHRS and YFSETQ. The trim removed 2 bases at V and 0 bases at J, leaving 19 bases unmatched. This CDR3 contains 21 residues.

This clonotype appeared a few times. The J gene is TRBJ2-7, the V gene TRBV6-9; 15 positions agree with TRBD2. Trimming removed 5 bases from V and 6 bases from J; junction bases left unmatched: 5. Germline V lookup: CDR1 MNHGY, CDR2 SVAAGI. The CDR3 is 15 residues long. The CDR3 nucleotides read TGTGCCAGCAGTCCAGGACTAGCGGGAGGGCGCGAGCAGTACTTC. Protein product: CASSPGLAGGREQYF.

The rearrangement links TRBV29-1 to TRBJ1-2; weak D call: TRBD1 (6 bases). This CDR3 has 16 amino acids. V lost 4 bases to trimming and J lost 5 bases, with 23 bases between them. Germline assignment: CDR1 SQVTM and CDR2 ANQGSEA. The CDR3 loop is CSVGWVRGLGFYGYTF. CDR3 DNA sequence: TGCAGCGTTGGATGGGTCCGGGGGCTAGGATTTTATGGCTACACCTTC. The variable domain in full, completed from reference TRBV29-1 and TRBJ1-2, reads SAVISQKPSRDICQRGTSLTIQCQVDSQVTMMFWYRQQPGQSLTLIATANQGSEATYESGFVIDKFPISRPNLTFSTLTVSNMSPEDSSIYLCSVGWVRGLGFYGYTFGSGTRLTVV.

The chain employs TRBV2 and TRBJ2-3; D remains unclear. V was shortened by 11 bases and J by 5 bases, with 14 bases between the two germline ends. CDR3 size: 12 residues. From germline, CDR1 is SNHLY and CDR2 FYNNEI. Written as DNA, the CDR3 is TGTGCCCACCTTCGCCCCTTAGATACGCAGTATTTT. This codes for CAHLRPLDTQYF.

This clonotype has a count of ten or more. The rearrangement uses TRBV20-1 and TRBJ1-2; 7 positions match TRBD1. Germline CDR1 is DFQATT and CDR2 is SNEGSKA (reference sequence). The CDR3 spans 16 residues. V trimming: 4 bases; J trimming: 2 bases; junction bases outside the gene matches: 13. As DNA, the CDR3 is TGCAGTGCTACAATGGGACCGGGACAGACAAACTATGGCTACACCTTC. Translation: CSATMGPGQTNYGYTF.

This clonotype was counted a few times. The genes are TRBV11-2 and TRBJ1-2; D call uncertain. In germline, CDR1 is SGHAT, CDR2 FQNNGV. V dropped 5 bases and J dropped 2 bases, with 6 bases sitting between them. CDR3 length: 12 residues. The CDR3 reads CASSTTNYGYTF. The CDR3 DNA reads TGTGCCAGCAGCACAACCAACTATGGCTACACCTTC.

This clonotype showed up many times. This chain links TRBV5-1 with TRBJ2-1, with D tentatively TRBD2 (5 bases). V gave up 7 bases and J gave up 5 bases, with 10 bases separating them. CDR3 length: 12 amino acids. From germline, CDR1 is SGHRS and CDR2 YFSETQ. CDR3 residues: CASREYNNEQFF. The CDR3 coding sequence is TGCGCCAGCCGGGAATACAACAATGAGCAGTTCTTC.

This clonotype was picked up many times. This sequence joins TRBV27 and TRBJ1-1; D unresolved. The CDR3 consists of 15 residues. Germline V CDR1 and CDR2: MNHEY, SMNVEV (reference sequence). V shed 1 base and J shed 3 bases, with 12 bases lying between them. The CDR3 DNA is TGTGCCAGCAGTTTATTGTTGGGCGGGGACACTGAAGCTTTCTTT. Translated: CASSLLLGGDTEAFF.

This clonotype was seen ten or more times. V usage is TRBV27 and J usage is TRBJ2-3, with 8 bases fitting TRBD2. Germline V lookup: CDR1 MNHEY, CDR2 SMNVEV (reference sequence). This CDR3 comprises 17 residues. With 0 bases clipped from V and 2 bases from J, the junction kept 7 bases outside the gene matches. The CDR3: CASSLSFGRASTDTQYF. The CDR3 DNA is TGTGCCAGCAGTTTATCGTTCGGGAGGGCCTCCACAGATACGCAGTATTTT.

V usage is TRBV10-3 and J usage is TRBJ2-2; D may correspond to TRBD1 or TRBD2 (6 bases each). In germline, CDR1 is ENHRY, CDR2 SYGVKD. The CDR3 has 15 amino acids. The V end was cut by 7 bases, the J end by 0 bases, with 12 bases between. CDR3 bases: TGTGCCATCACCCGAGGGGGGACGAACACCGGGGAGCTGTTTTTT. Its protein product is CAITRGGTNTGELFF.

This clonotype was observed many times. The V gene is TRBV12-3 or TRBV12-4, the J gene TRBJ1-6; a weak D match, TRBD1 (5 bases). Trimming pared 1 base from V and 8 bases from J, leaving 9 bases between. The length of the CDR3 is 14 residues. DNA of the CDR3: TGTGCCAGCAGTTTAGGAGGGGAGGATTCACCCCTCCACTTT. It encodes CASSLGGEDSPLHF.

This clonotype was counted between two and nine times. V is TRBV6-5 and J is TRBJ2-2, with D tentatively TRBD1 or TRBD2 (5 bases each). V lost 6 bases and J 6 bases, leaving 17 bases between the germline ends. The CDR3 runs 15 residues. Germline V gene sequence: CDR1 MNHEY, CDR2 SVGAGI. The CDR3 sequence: CASRRTGTGPGELFF. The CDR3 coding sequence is TGTGCCAGCAGGCGCACCGGGACGGGGCCCGGGGAGCTGTTTTTT.

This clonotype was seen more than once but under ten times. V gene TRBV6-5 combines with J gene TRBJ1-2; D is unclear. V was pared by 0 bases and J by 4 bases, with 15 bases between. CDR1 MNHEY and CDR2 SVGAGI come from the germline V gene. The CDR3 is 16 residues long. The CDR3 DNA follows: TGTGCCAGCAGTTACTCGGCAGATTCAGGTTTCTATGGCTACACCTTC. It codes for CASSYSADSGFYGYTF.